This section outlines one T cell receptor beta chain sequence together with its context. Clones were read by immunoSEQ multiplex PCR, and TCRdb kept only the in-frame ones, dropping some. Of 2 million to 2.5 million clones listed, under 97% are singletons. The length of the CDR3 is 15 residues. Trimming took 4 bases from V and 4 from J, leaving 16 bases between them. Germline V lookup: CDR1 SGHAT, CDR2 FQNNGV. This sample is part of a study of shared clonotypes between healthy human individuals. The CD4+ fraction was divided into a CD45RA+ naive subset and a CD45RA-negative memory subset. The V call is TRBV11-2, the J call TRBJ1-2; D uncertain. Material for sequencing was naive CD4+ T cells sorted from blood. The subset: CD45RA+ positively selected. This TCR derives from a man younger than 35 in good health. This CDR3 is CASSSERRGSYGYTF. The CDR3 nucleotides are TGTGCCAGCAGCTCTGAACGACGAGGCAGCTATGGCTACACCTTC.